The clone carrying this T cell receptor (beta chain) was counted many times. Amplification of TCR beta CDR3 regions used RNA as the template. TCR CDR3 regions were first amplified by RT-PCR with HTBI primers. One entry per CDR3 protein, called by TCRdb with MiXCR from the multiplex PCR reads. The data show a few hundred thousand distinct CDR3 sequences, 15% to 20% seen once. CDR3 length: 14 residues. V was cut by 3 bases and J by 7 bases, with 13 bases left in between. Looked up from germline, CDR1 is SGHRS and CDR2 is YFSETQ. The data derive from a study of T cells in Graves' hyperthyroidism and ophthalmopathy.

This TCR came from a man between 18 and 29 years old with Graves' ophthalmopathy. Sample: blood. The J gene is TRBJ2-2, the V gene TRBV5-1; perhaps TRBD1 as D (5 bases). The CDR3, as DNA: TGCGCCAGCAGCTGGCAGGGCGAAGGCGGGGAGCTGTTTTTT. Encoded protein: CASSWQGEGGELFF.